Presented here are 14 T cell receptor beta chains from one specimen sequenced in a study of cytomegalovirus exposure and HLA in healthy donors. With 60 Vbeta and 13 Jbeta primers, the PCR was carried out. Here immunoSEQ multiplex PCR was the method, and the copy in TCRdb shows in-frame clones only, minus some. The sample lists a few hundred thousand clones; almost 85% were seen once. The specimen was PBMCs. The source is a woman between 40 and 50 years old in good health and CMV-seropositive.

The chain is built from TRBV13 and TRBJ2-1, with TRBD1 matching 12 bases. In germline, CDR1 is PRHDT, CDR2 FYEKMQ (reference sequence). The V segment lost 5 bases and the J segment 7 bases; nucleotides outside the gene matches: 12. The CDR3 has 17 residues. CDR3 protein: CASSPNEGQGAYNEQFF. CDR3 bases: TGTGCCAGCAGCCCCAACGAGGGACAGGGGGCGTATAATGAGCAGTTCTTC.

V usage is TRBV11-3 and J usage is TRBJ2-4, with D possibly TRBD2 on 5 matching bases. V dropped 5 bases and J dropped 10 bases, with 9 bases sitting between them. The CDR3 contains 11 residues. From germline, CDR1 is SGHNT and CDR2 YENEEA. The chain's CDR3 is CASSPGIIQYF. As DNA, the CDR3 is TGTGCCAGCAGCCCCGGGATTATTCAGTACTTC.

CDR3 nucleotide sequence: TGTGCCAGCAGCTTCCTCTTCCCGGGGGGGACCCAGTACTTC. Protein sequence: CASSFLFPGGTQYF. The V gene is TRBV5-8, the J gene TRBJ2-5, with 7 bases matching TRBD2. Per germline, CDR1 SGHTS and CDR2 YDEGEE. CDR3 size: 14 residues. J was trimmed by 7 bases and V by 2 bases; bases with no gene match: 8.

The gene calls are TRBV29-1 and TRBJ1-5; a weak D match, TRBD1 (6 bases). The CDR3 extends over 13 amino acids. Germline V gene sequence: CDR1 SQVTM, CDR2 ANQGSEA. V was clipped by 6 bases and J by 4 bases, with 13 bases between them. CDR3 amino acids: CSVRTVNNQPQHF. CDR3 sequence (DNA): TGCAGCGTGCGGACAGTTAATAATCAGCCCCAGCATTTT. Together with reference TRBV29-1 and TRBJ1-5, the CDR3 gives the full variable domain: SAVISQKPSRDICQRGTSLTIQCQVDSQVTMMFWYRQQPGQSLTLIATANQGSEATYESGFVIDKFPISRPNLTFSTLTVSNMSPEDSSIYLCSVRTVNNQPQHFGDGTRLSIL.

In this sample, this clone turned up once. The chain employs TRBV4-1 and TRBJ1-1, with a tentative D call TRBD1 (5 bases). V lost 3 bases to trimming and J lost 11 bases, with 22 bases between them. Germline assignment: CDR1 MGHRA and CDR2 YSYEKL. This CDR3 is 15 amino acids long. CDR3 in DNA: TGCGCCAGCAGCCACCCCCCAATGGGTTCGGGGGTGGCTTTCTTT. It specifies CASSHPPMGSGVAFF.

The chain combines TRBV19 with TRBJ2-5; TRBD2 aligns across 9 bases. The CDR3 has 12 amino acids. Germline trimming cut 11 bases from V and 0 bases from J; bases unmatched to any gene: 1. Germline V gene sequence: CDR1 LNHDA, CDR2 SQIVND (reference sequence). The CDR3 DNA is TGTGCCTCTAGCGGGAACCAAGAGACCCAGTACTTC. Amino acid sequence: CASSGNQETQYF.

This clone was found a few times. The gene calls are TRBV6-5 and TRBJ2-1; D is uncertain. Trimming cost V 1 base and J 7 bases, with 14 bases left between them. This CDR3 has 15 residues. Germline assignment: CDR1 MNHEY and CDR2 SVGAGI. CDR3 sequence reads: CASSYWASASNEQFF. The CDR3 DNA follows: TGTGCCAGCAGTTACTGGGCTTCTGCCTCAAATGAGCAGTTCTTC.

Here the CDR3 DNA reads TGTGCCAGCAGTGAAGCTTACCCACAGGCTGGTGAAGCTTTCTTT. Translated: CASSEAYPQAGEAFF. The chain joins TRBV2 to TRBJ1-1, with TRBD1 as a possible D gene (5 bases). CDR1 and CDR2 from the germline V gene are SNHLY and FYNNEI. This CDR3 contains 15 residues. Trimming removed 0 bases at V and 7 bases at J, with 15 bases between.

The J gene is TRBJ2-1, the V gene TRBV5-1; 9 bases agree with TRBD1. The length of the CDR3 is 13 residues. Trimming took 8 bases from V and 4 from J; bases not matched to a gene: 4. From germline, CDR1 is SGHRS and CDR2 YFSETQ. The chain's CDR3 is CASTGGNYNEQFF. The CDR3 nucleotides read TGCGCCAGTACAGGGGGCAATTACAATGAGCAGTTCTTC.

This rearrangement joins TRBV27 to TRBJ2-2; no clear D gene. The germline V and J ends were trimmed by 3 bases and 4 bases, with 18 bases remaining between them. The CDR3 runs 17 residues. Germline-derived CDR1 and CDR2 are MNHEY and SMNVEV (reference sequence). The CDR3 loop is CASSFSRGRLSTGELFF. DNA for the CDR3: TGTGCCAGCAGTTTTTCGCGCGGCCGTTTATCCACCGGGGAGCTGTTTTTT.

The chain has TRBV5-6 and TRBJ2-6; the match to TRBD1 covers 8 bases. Germline-derived CDR1 and CDR2 are SGHDT and YYEEEE. V lost 3 bases and J lost 0; bases outside the gene matches: 5. The CDR3 spans 17 residues. The CDR3 nucleotides read TGTGCCAGCAGCTCCGGGACAGGAGACTCTGGGGCCAACGTCCTGACTTTC. Residues: CASSSGTGDSGANVLTF.

This clone showed up just a few times. The chain uses TRBV7-2 and TRBJ1-2; D gene unclear. V was cut by 0 bases and J by 6 bases, with 8 bases left in between. The germline V gene encodes CDR1 SGHTA and CDR2 FQGNSA. The CDR3 loop spans 13 amino acids. CDR3 bases: TGTGCCAGCAGCTTAGCGTCAGATAATGGCTACACCTTC. Its translation: CASSLASDNGYTF.

In its sample, this clone was seen a few times. The chain carries TRBV28 and TRBJ1-5, with 9 bases that match TRBD1. Per the germline V gene, CDR1 is MDHEN and CDR2 is SYDVKM. Losses at the gene ends were 5 bases for V and 7 bases for J; bases not matched to a gene: 9. This CDR3 spans 15 amino acids. CDR3 in amino acids: CASSKGTGFSQPQHF. CDR3 bases: TGTGCCAGCAGTAAGGGGACAGGGTTTTCCCAGCCCCAGCATTTT.

This chain connects TRBV19 to TRBJ2-3; unclear D gene. The CDR3 sequence is 11 residues long. The ends were cut back, 3 bases at V and 8 bases at J, with 6 bases in the middle. In germline, CDR1 is LNHDA, CDR2 SQIVND (reference sequence). CDR3 in DNA: TGTGCCAGTAGTATCGGGTTTACGCAGTATTTT. Residues: CASSIGFTQYF.